This T cell receptor beta chain was sequenced in a study of T cell repertoires in cytomegalovirus infection. As for the study in general: An indication of both CMV infection and matching HLA type came from public TCR beta signatures.

Each CDR3 protein gets one entry after TCRdb re-called the reads with MiXCR. In the table there are around 180,000 distinct CDR3 sequences, approximately 19% of which are singletons. Per germline, CDR1 MDHEN and CDR2 SYDVKM. The CDR3 is made up of 20 amino acids. The V gene end was trimmed by 3 bases and the J gene end by 2 bases; junction bases not matched to a gene: 15. The study's findings and limits: HLA-C-restricted CMV-specific TCR beta clonotypes were dominant in the ex vivo response.

This clonotype has more than one count but fewer than ten. Its antigen is not identified. The chain has TRBV28 and TRBJ2-1; the match to TRBD2 covers 11 bases. The receptor comes from a human donor in good health (CMV status not recorded). Some clones in this sample may be carry-over from other donors' samples. Material for sequencing was PBMCs. CDR3 in amino acids: CASSFLRSGLAGGAYNEQFF. CDR3 DNA: TGTGCCAGCAGTTTTCTTCGTTCGGGCCTAGCGGGAGGTGCCTACAATGAGCAGTTCTTC.